This entry describes one TCR beta chain. Which antigen it targets is not known. No qualities accompany the bases; no much larger clone lies one base away. Separate from the approximately 700-subject first cohort, the validation cohort of 120 subjects was the group to which the donors belonged. CDR3 length: 13 amino acids, cysteine to phenylalanine. This entry keeps only the CDR3 DNA: 39 bases, framed from base 1. CDR1 and CDR2 are drawn from the germline V gene: MNHEY, SVGAGI. The V end gives up 7 bases and the J end 4 bases, leaving 6 bases in the junction not matched to a gene. Library method: the immunoSEQ multiplex PCR assay. Per the source publication's procedure: To diagnose cytomegalovirus status from the catalog of TCR beta chain sequences, a statistical classification framework was built. This is the immuneACCESS table as TCRdb keeps it, with only in-frame sequences that have V and J called. A part of the clones is gone; compared with another copy, unresolved V genes explain less than half, and the rest is unexplained. V and J calls and clone size are as listed in that table; D and trimming were resolved from the DNA. The sample profile shows fewer than 200,000 clones; 87% of them were found once. The ten largest clones add up to 1.4% of the sample.

This sample stems from a study of cytomegalovirus exposure and HLA in healthy donors (dated by TCRdb to about 2017). Background on the whole study: A later analysis indicated that the 120 validation repertoires were generated on the platform also employed for the approximately 700 repertoires of the first cohort. The study combined high-throughput TCR immunosequencing, statistical association of individual TCRs with disease status, and machine learning to predict cytomegalovirus infection status. The study aimed to test whether signatures of past pathogen exposure could be identified by cataloging public T cell receptors. In addition to the first cohort of 650 to 800 subjects, a separate validation cohort of approximately 110 different subjects was used. Paper-wide results and their limitations: In vitro tests confirmed that a few of the cytomegalovirus-associated TCR beta chains recognize cytomegalovirus antigens. Cytomegalovirus status was reported to be diagnosed by the classifier with high specificity and sensitivity in both the original and validation cohorts. A total of 164 TCR beta chains were listed by the study as associated with cytomegalovirus. The authors suggested that the approach could potentially be extended to other disease states and immunological phenotypes. All 120 or so repertoires were used to score co-occurrence in the validation cohort in a later analysis, because that analysis had no HLA typing for the cohort. Across donors, most TCR sequences were observed very rarely, whereas some public TCRs were present in many individuals. Subsequent analysis determined that TCRs grouped into clusters in the first cohort also showed a tendency toward co-occurrence across the 130 or so validation repertoires, and approximately 94% of cluster scores exceeded 0.

Sequencing input: PBMCs. This TCR was sampled from a woman aged 25 to 39 in good health and CMV-seronegative. The receptor chain draws on TRBV6-5 and TRBJ1-2; 7 of the junction bases match TRBD1. The nucleotides are TGTGCCAGCACGAGGGGGCAAGGCTATGGCTACACCTTC. The resulting protein is CASTRGQGYGYTF.